The 3 T cell receptor beta chains below were found in one sample sequenced in a study of CD8+ T cells in alopecia areata (dated by TCRdb to 2016 to 2019). The library was generated by the immunoSEQ multiplex PCR assay. RNA was extracted from all samples and reverse transcribed into cDNA as template for TCR sequencing. TCRdb carries this immuneACCESS record with in-frame sequences only. Its versions omit some clonotypes, under half of them owing to an unresolved V gene in the studies checked, with the rest unexplained. In this sample the table shows roughly 230,000 clones, less than 45% of which occur a single time. The biggest ten clones account for roughly 2.6% of the sample. The treatment or condition label corresponds to: oral pan-JAK inhibitor, 5-10 mg twice daily. The specimen was CD4+ T cells sorted from blood, collected between weeks 36 and 40, from a patient treated with tofacitinib. The origin of the receptors is a human donor with alopecia areata.

The chain combines TRBV5-1 with TRBJ2-2; 9 nucleotides align to TRBD1. In germline, CDR1 is SGHRS, CDR2 YFSETQ. The CDR3 is made up of 17 amino acids. V shed 0 bases and J 6 bases; nucleotides not matched to a gene: 9. The chain's CDR3 is CASSLDSTGGTPGELFF. DNA for the CDR3: TGCGCCAGCAGCTTGGACTCGACAGGGGGAACCCCCGGGGAGCTGTTTTTT.

In its sample, this clone was seen a few times. The chain has TRBV5-1 and TRBJ2-5, with D unclear. The CDR3 contains 14 residues. Germline values: CDR1 SGHRS, CDR2 YFSETQ. V lost 4 bases and J 1 base, leaving 11 bases between the germline ends. In DNA, the CDR3 is TGCGCCAGCAGCCCGGTGGTCCTCCAAGAGACCCAGTACTTC. Translated: CASSPVVLQETQYF.

V and J are TRBV5-1 and TRBJ1-1; D is possibly TRBD1 (5 bases). The germline V and J ends were trimmed by 3 bases and 3 bases, with 9 bases remaining between them. The CDR3 has 13 residues. Germline loops: CDR1 SGHRS, CDR2 YFSETQ. The CDR3 loop is CASSSQGDTEAFF. The CDR3 coding sequence is TGCGCCAGCAGCTCCCAGGGTGACACTGAAGCTTTCTTT.